One TCR beta chain is described in this entry. Antigen unknown. CDR1 and CDR2 (germline): SEHNR, FQNEAQ (reference sequence). The CDR3 has 15 amino acids. J gave up 5 bases and V 5 bases, and 5 bases lay outside the gene matches. The data were taken from a study of regulatory T cells in long-lasting Graves disease. Findings and caveats of the study: Compared with new cases, persistent Graves' patients showed reduced TCR diversity. Newly diagnosed disease favored TRBV20-1 and TRBJ2-1 over persistent disease. Sharing of public clonotypes was greater in persistent patients (about 3,000) than in new patients (around 880).

Time point here: newly diagnosed GD, antithyroid drugs for less than 3 months. With RNA extracted from PBMCs as input, the TCR library was made. With EDTA tubes as the receptacles, about 9.2 milliliters of peripheral blood were drawn. Arm-PCR of CDR3 regions with iRepertoire HTBI primers generated TCR beta libraries. MiXCR, applied by TCRdb to the multiplex PCR reads, yields one record per CDR3 protein. Counted here are 250,000 to 400,000 distinct CDR3 sequences, roughly 18% occurring once; the ten biggest clones make up more than 35%. The chain is built from TRBV7-9 and TRBJ2-5, with 13 bases matching TRBD2. The receptor comes from a female donor with Graves disease. Sequenced material: peripheral blood mononuclear cells (PBMCs), taken at new diagnosis, from a patient treated with antithyroid drugs. The CDR3 DNA is TGTGCCAGCAGCCAAACGGGACTAGCGGGGGAGACCCAGTACTTC. Its translation is CASSQTGLAGETQYF.